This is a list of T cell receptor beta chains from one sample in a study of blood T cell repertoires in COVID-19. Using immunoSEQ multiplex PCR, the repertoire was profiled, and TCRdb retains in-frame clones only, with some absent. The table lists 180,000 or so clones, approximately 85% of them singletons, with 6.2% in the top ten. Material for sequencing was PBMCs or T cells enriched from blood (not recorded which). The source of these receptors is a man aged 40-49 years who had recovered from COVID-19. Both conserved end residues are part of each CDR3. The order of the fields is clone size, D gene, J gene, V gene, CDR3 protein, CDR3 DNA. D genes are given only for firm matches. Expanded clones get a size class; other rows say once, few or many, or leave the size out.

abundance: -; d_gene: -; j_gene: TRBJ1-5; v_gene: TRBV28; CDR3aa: CASSLQGRQPQHF; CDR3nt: TGTGCCAGCAGTTTACAGGGTAGGCAGCCCCAGCATTTT
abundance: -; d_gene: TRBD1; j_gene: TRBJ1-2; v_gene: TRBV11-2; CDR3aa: CASSLVGGGGYTF; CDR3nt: TGTGCCAGCAGCTTAGTAGGGGGCGGCGGCTACACCTTC
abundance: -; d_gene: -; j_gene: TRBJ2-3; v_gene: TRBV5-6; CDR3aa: CASSLGPRDITDTQYF; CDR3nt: TGTGCCAGCAGCTTGGGTCCCCGGGACATAACAGATACGCAGTATTTT
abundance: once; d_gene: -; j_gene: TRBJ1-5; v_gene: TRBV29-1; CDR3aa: CSAGDGNQPQHF; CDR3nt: TGCAGCGCAGGGGATGGCAATCAGCCCCAGCATTTT
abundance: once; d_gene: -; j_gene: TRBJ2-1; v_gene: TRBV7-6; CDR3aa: CASSLGSDSIKQFF; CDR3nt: TGTGCCAGCAGCTTAGGTTCAGACAGTATAAAGCAGTTCTTC
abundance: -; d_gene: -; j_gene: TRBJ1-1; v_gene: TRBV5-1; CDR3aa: CASSLEGGSGGTEAFF; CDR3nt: TGCGCCAGCAGCTTGGAGGGAGGGTCCGGGGGCACTGAAGCTTTCTTT
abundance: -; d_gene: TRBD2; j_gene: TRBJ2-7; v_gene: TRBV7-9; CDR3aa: CASSPLAGGSYEQYF; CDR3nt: TGTGCCAGCAGTCCCCTAGCGGGAGGTTCCTACGAGCAGTACTTC
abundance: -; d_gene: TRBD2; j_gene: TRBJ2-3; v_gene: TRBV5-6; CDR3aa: CASSQGPASGGTDTQYF; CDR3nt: TGTGCCAGCAGTCAAGGCCCAGCTAGCGGAGGCACAGATACGCAGTATTTT
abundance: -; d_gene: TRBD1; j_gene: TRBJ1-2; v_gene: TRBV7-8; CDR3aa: CASSLDVGQGWYGYTF; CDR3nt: TGTGCCAGCAGCTTAGACGTTGGACAGGGTTGGTATGGCTACACCTTC
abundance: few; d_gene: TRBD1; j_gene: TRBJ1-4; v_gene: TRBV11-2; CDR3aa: CASSLTGIYEKLFF; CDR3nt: TGTGCCAGCAGCTTGACAGGGATCTATGAAAAACTGTTTTTT
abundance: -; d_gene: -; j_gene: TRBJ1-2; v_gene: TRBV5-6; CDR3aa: CASTELTANYGYTF; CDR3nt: TGTGCCAGCACCGAACTGACAGCTAACTATGGCTACACCTTC
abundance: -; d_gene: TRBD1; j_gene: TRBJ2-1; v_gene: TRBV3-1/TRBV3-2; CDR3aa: CASSQLSDREQFF; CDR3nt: TGTGCCAGCAGCCAACTGTCGGACAGGGAGCAGTTCTTC
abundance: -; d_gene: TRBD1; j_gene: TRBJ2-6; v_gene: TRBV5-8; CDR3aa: CASTLIWDSYSGANVLTF; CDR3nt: TGTGCCAGCACCTTGATTTGGGACAGCTATTCTGGGGCCAACGTCCTGACTTTC
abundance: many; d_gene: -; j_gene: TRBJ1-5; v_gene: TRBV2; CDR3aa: CASRRWGGFHF; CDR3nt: TGTGCCAGCAGGAGGTGGGGAGGGTTTCATTTT
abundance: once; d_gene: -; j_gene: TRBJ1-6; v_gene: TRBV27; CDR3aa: CASSPLISWAGDSPLHF; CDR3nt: TGTGCCAGCAGTCCCCTTATAAGTTGGGCAGGGGATTCACCCCTCCACTTT
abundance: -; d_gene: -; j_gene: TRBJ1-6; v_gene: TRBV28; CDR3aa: CASSLSGPRSPLHF; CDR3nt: TGTGCCAGCAGTTTGTCCGGTCCCCGTTCACCCCTCCACTTT
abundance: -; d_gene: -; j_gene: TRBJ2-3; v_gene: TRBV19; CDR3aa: CASSEEYRTDTQYF; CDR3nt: TGTGCCAGTAGTGAGGAGTACCGCACAGATACGCAGTATTTT
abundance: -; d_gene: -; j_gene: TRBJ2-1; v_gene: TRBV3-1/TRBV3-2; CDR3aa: CASSQVGGPYNEQFF; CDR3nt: TGTGCCAGCAGCCAAGTGGGGGGGCCCTACAATGAGCAGTTCTTC
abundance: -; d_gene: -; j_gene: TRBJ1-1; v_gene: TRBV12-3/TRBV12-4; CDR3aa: CASIQGSEAFF; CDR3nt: TGTGCCAGCATTCAGGGTTCTGAAGCTTTCTTT
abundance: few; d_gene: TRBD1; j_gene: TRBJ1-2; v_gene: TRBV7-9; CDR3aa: CASLGSIPGGTGDGYTF; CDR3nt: TGTGCCAGCCTGGGGTCGATCCCAGGTGGGACAGGGGATGGCTACACCTTC
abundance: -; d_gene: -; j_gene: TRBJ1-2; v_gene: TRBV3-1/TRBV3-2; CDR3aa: CASAGAGGYTF; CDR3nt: TGTGCCAGCGCAGGGGCTGGAGGCTACACCTTC
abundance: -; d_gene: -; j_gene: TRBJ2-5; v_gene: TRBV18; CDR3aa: CASSPVTGQETQYF; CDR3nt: TGTGCCAGCTCACCAGTCACAGGTCAAGAGACCCAGTACTTC
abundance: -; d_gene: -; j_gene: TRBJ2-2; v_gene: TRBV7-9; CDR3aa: CASSLETGRFGELFF; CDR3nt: TGTGCCAGCAGCTTAGAGACAGGGAGGTTCGGGGAGCTGTTTTTT
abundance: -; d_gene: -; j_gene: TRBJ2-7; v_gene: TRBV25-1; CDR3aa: CASSDGRLGYEQYF; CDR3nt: TGTGCCAGCAGTGACGGCAGGCTGGGCTACGAGCAGTACTTC
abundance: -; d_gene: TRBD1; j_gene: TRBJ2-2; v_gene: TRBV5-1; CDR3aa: CASRASGTGKIGELFF; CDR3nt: TGCGCCAGCAGGGCCTCCGGGACAGGGAAGATCGGGGAGCTGTTTTTT
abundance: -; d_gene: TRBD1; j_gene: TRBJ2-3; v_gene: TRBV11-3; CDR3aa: CASRSGTGGSGTQYF; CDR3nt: TGTGCCAGCAGAAGCGGGACAGGGGGTTCGGGGACGCAGTATTTT
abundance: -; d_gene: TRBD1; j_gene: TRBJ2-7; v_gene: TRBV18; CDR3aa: CASSPPGQGYSEQYF; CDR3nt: TGTGCCAGCTCACCTCCGGGACAGGGTTATAGCGAGCAGTACTTC
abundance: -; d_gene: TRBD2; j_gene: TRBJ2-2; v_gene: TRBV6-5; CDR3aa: CASNRGGGNTGELFF; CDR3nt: TGTGCCAGCAATCGCGGGGGGGGCAACACCGGGGAGCTGTTTTTT
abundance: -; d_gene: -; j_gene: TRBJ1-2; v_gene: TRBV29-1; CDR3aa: CSVEGETGSYGYTF; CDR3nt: TGCAGCGTTGAAGGGGAAACAGGGAGCTATGGCTACACCTTC
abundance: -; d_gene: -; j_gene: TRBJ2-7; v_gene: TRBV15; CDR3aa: CATSRELSYPSYEQYF; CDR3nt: TGTGCCACCAGCAGAGAATTGTCCTACCCCTCCTACGAGCAGTACTTC
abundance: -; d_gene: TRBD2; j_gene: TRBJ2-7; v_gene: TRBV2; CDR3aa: CASSERLAYYEQYF; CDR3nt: TGTGCCAGCAGTGAACGACTAGCGTACTACGAGCAGTACTTC
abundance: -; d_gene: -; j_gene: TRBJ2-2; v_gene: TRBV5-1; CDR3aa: CASSLGLGELFF; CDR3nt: TGCGCCAGCAGCTTGGGGCTCGGGGAGCTGTTTTTT
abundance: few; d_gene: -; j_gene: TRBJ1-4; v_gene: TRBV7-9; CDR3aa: CASSLVGRGDEKLFF; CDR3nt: TGTGCCAGCAGCTTAGTGGGCAGGGGAGATGAAAAACTGTTTTTT
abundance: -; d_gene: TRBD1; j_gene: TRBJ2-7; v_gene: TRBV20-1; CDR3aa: CSAGDSSAQYF; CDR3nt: TGCAGTGCAGGGGACAGCAGCGCCCAGTACTTC
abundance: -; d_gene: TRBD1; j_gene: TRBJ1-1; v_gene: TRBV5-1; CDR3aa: CASSSHPDRGWNTEAFF; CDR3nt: TGCGCCAGCAGCTCACACCCGGACAGGGGATGGAACACTGAAGCTTTCTTT
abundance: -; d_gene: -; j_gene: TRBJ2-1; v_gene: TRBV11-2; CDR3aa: CASSLRLQNEQFF; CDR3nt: TGTGCCAGCAGCTTAAGACTACAGAATGAGCAGTTCTTC
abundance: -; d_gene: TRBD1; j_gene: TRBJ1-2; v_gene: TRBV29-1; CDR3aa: CSVDSGDSYGYTF; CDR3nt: TGCAGCGTAGACTCTGGGGACAGCTATGGCTACACCTTC
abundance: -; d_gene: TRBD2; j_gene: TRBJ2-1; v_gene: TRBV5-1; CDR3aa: CASRRTSGSIYNEQFF; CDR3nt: TGCGCCAGCAGAAGGACTAGCGGGAGTATTTACAATGAGCAGTTCTTC
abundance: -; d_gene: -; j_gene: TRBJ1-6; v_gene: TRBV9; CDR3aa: CASSVDSSYNSPLHF; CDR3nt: TGTGCCAGCAGCGTAGACAGCTCCTATAATTCACCCCTCCACTTT